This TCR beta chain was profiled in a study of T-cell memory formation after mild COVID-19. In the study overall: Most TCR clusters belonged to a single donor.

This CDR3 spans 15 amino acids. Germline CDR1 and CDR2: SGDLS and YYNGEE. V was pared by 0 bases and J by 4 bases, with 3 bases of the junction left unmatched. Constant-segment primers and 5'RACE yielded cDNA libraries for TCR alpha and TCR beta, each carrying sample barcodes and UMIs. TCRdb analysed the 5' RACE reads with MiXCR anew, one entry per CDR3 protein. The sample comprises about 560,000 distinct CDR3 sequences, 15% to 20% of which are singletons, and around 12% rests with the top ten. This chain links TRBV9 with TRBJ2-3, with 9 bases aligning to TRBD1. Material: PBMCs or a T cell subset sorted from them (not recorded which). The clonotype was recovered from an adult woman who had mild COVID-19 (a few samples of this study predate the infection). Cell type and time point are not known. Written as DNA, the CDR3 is TGTGCCAGCAGCGTAGGGACAGGGGATGCAGATACGCAGTATTTT. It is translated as CASSVGTGDADTQYF. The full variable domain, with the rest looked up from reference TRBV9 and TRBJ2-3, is DSGVTQTPKHLITATGQRVTLRCSPRSGDLSVYWYQQSLDQGLQFLIQYYNGEERAKGNILERFSAQQFPDLHSELNLSSLELGDSALYFCASSVGTGDADTQYFGPGTRLTVL.